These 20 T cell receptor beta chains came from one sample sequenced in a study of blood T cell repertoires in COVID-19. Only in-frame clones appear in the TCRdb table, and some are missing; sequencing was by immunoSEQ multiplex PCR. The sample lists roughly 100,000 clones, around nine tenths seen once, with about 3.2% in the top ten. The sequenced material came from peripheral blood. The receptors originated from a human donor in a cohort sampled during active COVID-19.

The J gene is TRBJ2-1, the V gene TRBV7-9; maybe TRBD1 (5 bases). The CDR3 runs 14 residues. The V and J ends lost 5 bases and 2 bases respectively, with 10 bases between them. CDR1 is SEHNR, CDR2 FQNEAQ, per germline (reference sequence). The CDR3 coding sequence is TGTGCCAGCAGCCATCTGACAGCCTACAATGAGCAGTTCTTC. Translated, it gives CASSHLTAYNEQFF.

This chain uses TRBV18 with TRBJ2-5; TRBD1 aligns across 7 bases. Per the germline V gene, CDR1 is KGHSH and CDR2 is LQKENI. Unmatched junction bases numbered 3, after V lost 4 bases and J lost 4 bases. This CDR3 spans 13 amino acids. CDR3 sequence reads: CASSLDRRETQYF. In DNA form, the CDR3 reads TGTGCCAGCTCACTGGACAGGAGAGAGACCCAGTACTTC. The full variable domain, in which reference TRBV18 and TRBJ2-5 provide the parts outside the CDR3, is NAGVMQNPRHLVRRRGQEARLRCSPMKGHSHVYWYRQLPEEGLKFMVYLQKENIIDESGMPKERFSAEFPKEGPSILRIQQVVRGDSAAYFCASSLDRRETQYFGPGTRLLVL.

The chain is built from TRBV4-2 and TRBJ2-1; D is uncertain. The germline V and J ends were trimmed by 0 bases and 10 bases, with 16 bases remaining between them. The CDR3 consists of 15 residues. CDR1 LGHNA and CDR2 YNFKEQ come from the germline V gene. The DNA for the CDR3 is TGTGCCAGCAGCCAAGAGTGGCCAACAATCAAGGAGCAGTTCTTC. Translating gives CASSQEWPTIKEQFF.

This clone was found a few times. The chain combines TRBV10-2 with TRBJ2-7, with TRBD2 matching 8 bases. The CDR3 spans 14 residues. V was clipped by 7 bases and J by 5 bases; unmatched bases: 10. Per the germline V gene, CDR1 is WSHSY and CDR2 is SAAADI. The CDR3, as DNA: TGCGCCAGCAATAAAGCGGGAGATTCCAACGAGCAGTACTTC. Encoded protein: CASNKAGDSNEQYF.

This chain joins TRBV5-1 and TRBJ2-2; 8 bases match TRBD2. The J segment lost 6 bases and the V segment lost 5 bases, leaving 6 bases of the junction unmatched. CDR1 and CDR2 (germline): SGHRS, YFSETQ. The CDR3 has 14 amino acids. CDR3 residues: CASRIEAGAGELFF. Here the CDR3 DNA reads TGCGCCAGCAGAATCGAAGCGGGAGCCGGGGAGCTGTTTTTT.

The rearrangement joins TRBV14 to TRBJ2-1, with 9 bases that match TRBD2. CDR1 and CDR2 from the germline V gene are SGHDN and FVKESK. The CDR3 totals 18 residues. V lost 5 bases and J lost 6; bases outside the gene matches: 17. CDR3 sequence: CASSVSYSWAGGPNEQFF. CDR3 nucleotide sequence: TGTGCCAGCAGCGTGTCTTACAGTTGGGCGGGAGGGCCCAATGAGCAGTTCTTC.

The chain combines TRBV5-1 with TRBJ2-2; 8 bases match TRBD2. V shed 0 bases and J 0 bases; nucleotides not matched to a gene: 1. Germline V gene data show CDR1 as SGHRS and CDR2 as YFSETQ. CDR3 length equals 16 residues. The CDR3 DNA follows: TGCGCCAGCAGCTTGGAGGGACTAGCGAACACCGGGGAGCTGTTTTTT. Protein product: CASSLEGLANTGELFF.

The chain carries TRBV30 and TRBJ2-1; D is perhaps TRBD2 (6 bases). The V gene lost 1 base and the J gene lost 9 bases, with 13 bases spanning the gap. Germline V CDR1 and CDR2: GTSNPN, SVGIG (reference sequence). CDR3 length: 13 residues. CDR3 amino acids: CAWSASGGTEQFF. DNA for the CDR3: TGTGCCTGGAGTGCTTCCGGGGGTACTGAGCAGTTCTTC.

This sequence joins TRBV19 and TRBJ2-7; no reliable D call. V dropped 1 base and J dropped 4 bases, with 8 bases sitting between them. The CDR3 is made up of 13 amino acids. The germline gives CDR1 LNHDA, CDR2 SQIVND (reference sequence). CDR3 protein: CASSIAAGYEQYF. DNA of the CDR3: TGTGCCAGTAGTATAGCGGCAGGTTACGAGCAGTACTTC.

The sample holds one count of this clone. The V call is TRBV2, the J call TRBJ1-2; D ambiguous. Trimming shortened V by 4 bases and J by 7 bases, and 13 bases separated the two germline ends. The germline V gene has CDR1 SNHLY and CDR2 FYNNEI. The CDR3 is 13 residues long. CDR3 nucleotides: TGTGCCAGCAGTGTAGATCTCTTCCCTGGCTACACCTTC. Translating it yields CASSVDLFPGYTF.

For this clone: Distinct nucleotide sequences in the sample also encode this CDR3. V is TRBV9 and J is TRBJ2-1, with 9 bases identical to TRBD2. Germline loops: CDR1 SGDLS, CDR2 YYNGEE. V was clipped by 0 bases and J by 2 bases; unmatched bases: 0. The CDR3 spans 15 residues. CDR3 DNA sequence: TGTGCCAGCAGCGTAGGCGGGGGGGCCTACAATGAGCAGTTCTTC. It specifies CASSVGGGAYNEQFF.

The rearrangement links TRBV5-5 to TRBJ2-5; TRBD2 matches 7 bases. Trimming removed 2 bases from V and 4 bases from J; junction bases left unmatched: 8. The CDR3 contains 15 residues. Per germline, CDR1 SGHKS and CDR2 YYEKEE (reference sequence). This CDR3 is CASSLEGERGETQYF. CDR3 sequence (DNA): TGTGCCAGCAGCTTAGAAGGGGAGCGGGGAGAGACCCAGTACTTC.

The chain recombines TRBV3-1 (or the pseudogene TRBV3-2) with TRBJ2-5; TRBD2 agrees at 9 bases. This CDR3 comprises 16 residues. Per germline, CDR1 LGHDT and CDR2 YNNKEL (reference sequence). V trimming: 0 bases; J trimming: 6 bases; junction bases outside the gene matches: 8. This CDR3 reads CASSQDGGGARKTQYF. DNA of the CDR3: TGTGCCAGCAGCCAAGATGGCGGGGGGGCCCGGAAGACCCAGTACTTC.

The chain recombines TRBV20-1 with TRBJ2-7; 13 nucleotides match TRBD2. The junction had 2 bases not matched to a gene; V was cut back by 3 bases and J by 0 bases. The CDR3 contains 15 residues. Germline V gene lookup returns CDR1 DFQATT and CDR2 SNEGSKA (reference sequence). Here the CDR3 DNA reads TGCAGTGCTAGTTGGACTAGCGGGAGCTCCTACGAGCAGTACTTC. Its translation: CSASWTSGSSYEQYF.

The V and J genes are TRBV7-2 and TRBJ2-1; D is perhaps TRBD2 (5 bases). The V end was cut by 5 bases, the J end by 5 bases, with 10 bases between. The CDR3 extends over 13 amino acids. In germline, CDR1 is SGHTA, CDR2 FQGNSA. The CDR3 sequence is CASSPTGDNEQFF. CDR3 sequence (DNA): TGTGCCAGCAGCCCGACCGGGGACAATGAGCAGTTCTTC.

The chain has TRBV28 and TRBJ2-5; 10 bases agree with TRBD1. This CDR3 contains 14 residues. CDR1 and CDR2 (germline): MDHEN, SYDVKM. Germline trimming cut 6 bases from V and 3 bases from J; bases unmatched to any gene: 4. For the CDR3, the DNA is TGTGCCAGCAGCGACAGGGGGCGGGAAGAGACCCAGTACTTC. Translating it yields CASSDRGREETQYF.

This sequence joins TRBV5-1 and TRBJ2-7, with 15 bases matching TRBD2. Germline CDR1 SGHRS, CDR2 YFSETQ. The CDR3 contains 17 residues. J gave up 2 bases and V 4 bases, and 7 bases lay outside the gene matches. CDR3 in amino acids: CASSTGTSGRRAYEQYF. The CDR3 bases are TGCGCCAGCAGCACCGGGACTAGCGGGAGGAGGGCCTACGAGCAGTACTTC. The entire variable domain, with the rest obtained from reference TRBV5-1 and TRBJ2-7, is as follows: KAGVTQTPRYLIKTRGQQVTLSCSPISGHRSVSWYQQTPGQGLQFLFEYFSETQRNKGNFPGRFSGRQFSNSRSEMNVSTLELGDSALYLCASSTGTSGRRAYEQYFGPGTRLTVT.

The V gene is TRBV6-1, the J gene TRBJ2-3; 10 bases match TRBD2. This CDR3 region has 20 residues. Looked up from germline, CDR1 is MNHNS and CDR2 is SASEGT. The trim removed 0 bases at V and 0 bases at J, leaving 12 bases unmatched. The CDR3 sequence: CASSEAHRPWTSGSTDTQYF. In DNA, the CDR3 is TGTGCCAGCAGTGAAGCCCACCGACCATGGACTAGCGGTAGCACAGATACGCAGTATTTT.

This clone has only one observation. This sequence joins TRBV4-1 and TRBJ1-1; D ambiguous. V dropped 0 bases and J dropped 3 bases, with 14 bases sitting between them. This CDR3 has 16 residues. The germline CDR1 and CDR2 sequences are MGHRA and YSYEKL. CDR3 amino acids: CASSQEVGRMDTEAFF. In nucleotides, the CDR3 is TGCGCCAGCAGCCAAGAAGTGGGCCGGATGGACACTGAAGCTTTCTTT.

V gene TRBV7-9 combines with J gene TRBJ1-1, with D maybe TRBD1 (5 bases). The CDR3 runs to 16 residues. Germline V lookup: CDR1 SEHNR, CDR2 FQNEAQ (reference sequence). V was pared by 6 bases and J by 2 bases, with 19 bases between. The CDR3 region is CASRKYGAGTNTEAFF. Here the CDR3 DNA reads TGTGCCAGCAGGAAATACGGGGCGGGAACCAACACTGAAGCTTTCTTT.